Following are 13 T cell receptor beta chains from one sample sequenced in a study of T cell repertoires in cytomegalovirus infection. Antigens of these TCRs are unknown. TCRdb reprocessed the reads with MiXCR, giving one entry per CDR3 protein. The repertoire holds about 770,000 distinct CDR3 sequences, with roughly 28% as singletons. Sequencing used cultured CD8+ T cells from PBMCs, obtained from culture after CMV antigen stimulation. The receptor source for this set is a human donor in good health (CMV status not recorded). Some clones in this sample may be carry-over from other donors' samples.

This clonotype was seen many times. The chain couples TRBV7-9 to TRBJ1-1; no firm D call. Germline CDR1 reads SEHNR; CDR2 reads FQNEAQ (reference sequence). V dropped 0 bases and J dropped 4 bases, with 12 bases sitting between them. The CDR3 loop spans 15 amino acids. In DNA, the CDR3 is TGTGCCAGCAGCTTAGCCGGGAAGGGATCCACTGAAGCTTTCTTT. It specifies CASSLAGKGSTEAFF.

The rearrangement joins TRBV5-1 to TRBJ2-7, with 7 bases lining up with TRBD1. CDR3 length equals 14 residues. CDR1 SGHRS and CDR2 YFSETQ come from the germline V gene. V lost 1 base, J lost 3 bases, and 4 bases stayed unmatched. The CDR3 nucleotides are TGCGCCAGCAGCTTGATTTCAGGGGGCTACGAGCAGTACTTC. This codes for CASSLISGGYEQYF.

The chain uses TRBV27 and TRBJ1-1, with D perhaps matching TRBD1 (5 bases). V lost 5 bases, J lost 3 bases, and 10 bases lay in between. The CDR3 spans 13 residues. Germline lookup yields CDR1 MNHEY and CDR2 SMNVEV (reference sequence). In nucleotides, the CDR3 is TGTGCCAGCAGTGTCTCCAGGGACACTGAAGCTTTCTTT. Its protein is CASSVSRDTEAFF.

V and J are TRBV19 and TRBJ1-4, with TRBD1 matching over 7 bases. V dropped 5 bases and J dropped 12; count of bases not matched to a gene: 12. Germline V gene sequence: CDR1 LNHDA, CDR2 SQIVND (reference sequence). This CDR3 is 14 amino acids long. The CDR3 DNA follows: TGTGCCAGTAGTCCCTCCGTGGGGGGGACAGAACTGTTTTTT. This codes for CASSPSVGGTELFF.

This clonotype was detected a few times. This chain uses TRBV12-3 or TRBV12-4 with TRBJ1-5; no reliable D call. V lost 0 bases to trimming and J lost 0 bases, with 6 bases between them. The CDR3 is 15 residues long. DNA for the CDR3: TGTGCCAGCAGTTTAGCTCGGAATAGCAATCAGCCCCAGCATTTT. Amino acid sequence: CASSLARNSNQPQHF.

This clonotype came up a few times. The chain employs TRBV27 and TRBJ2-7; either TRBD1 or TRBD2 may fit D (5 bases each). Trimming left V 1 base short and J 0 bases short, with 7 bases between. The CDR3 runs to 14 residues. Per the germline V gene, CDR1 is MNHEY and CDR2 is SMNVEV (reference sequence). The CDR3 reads CASSLWDASYEQYF. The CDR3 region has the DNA TGTGCCAGCAGTTTATGGGACGCCTCCTACGAGCAGTACTTC.

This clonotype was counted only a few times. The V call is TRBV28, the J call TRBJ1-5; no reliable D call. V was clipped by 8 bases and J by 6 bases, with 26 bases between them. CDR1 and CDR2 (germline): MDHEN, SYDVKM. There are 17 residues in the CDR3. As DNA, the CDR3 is TGTGCCAGCCGCCCTTCGGTGAGGGCCCCACACCCTCAGCCCCAGCATTTT. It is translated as CASRPSVRAPHPQPQHF.

In DNA form, the CDR3 reads TGTGCCAGCAGCGAGAGGACAGGGTTCGAGACCCAGTACTTC. This sequence encodes CASSERTGFETQYF. The chain couples TRBV9 to TRBJ2-5; 8 bases agree with TRBD1. Unmatched junction bases numbered 6, after V lost 3 bases and J lost 5 bases. The CDR3 runs to 14 residues. The V gene's germline CDR1 is SGDLS and CDR2 YYNGEE. Filled out from reference TRBV9 and TRBJ2-5, the complete variable domain reads DSGVTQTPKHLITATGQRVTLRCSPRSGDLSVYWYQQSLDQGLQFLIQYYNGEERAKGNILERFSAQQFPDLHSELNLSSLELGDSALYFCASSERTGFETQYFGPGTRLLVL.

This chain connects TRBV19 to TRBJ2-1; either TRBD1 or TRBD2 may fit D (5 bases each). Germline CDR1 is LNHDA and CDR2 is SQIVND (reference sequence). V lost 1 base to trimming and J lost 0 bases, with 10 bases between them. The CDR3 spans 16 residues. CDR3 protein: CASSIAGASSYNEQFF. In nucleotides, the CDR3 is TGTGCCAGTAGTATAGCCGGGGCTAGCTCCTACAATGAGCAGTTCTTC.

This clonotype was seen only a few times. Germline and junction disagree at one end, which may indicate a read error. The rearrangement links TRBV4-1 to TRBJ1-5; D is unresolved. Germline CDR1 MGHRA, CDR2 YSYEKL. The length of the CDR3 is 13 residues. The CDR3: CASSQAVNQPQHF. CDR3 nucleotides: TGTGCCAGCAGCCAAGCTGTAAATCAGCCCCAGCATTTT.

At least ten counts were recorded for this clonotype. The CDR3 DNA reads as TGTGCCAGCAGCCCCCGGTGGGGGAAAAACATTCAGTACTTC. Protein product: CASSPRWGKNIQYF. The genes are TRBV13 and TRBJ2-4; D tentatively reads TRBD1 or TRBD2 (5 bases each). Deletions cut 5 bases from V and 4 bases from J, with 12 bases between. This CDR3 is 14 amino acids long. The germline CDR1 and CDR2 sequences are PRHDT and FYEKMQ (reference sequence).

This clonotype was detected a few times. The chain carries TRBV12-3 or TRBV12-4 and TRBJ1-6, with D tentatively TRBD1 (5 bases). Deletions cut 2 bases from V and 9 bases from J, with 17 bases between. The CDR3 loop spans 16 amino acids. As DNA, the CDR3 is TGTGCCAGCAGTTTAAGGGGTTTGGGGACTGGTTCACCCCTCCACTTT. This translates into CASSLRGLGTGSPLHF.

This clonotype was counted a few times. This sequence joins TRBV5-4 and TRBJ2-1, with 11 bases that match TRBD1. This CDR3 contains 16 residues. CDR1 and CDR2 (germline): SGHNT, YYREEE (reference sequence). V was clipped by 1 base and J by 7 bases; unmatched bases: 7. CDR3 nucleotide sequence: TGTGCCAGCAGCTTGAGGACAGGGGGCAGGGGAAATGAGCAGTTCTTC. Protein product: CASSLRTGGRGNEQFF.